This T cell receptor beta chain was recorded in a study of T cells in Graves' hyperthyroidism and ophthalmopathy. Study observations and caveats: Before onset, ophthalmopathy was predicted by the model a median around 6 months earlier. Blood also showed most of the thyroid clonotypes that were expanded above 0.001.

Amplified TCR beta CDR3 regions derived from RNA transcripts. The study used the HTBI primer set for a first-round RT-PCR of the TCR CDR3. MiXCR, run by TCRdb on the multiplex PCR reads, gives a single entry per CDR3 protein. The repertoire consists of about 570,000 distinct CDR3 sequences, with approximately 44% occurring once and the leading ten covering around 19%. This clonotype was observed a handful of times. Its cognate antigen is unknown. Uncontrolled infection, other autoimmune disease, pregnancy and lactation each barred patients from inclusion. In making diagnoses, clinical symptoms, serum thyroxine and TRAb, thyroid ultrasound and orbital computed tomography were all used. In germline, CDR1 is SNHLY, CDR2 FYNNEI. The CDR3 sequence is 12 residues long.

The gene calls are TRBV2 and TRBJ2-7; D not resolved. The DNA end is a closer match to TRBJ2-1, so the J assignment may be wrong. Sequenced sample: peripheral blood or thyroid tissue (not recorded which). The receptor was isolated from an adult woman with Graves' disease, either hyperthyroidism or ophthalmopathy (not recorded which). The CDR3 is CATNLLEDEQFF. The CDR3 coding sequence is TGTGCCACCAACCTCCTTGAGGATGAGCAGTTCTTC.